Detailed here is one T cell receptor (beta chain). This entry comes from a study of T cell changes during pregnancy in multiple sclerosis. Trimming removed 5 bases from V and 9 bases from J; junction bases left unmatched: 10. Germline CDR1 reads SGHNT; CDR2 reads YENEEA. The length of the CDR3 is 13 residues. Libraries were prepared by immunoSEQ multiplex PCR; TCRdb keeps only in-frame clonotypes and omits some of them. The repertoire includes more than 50,000 clones, 75% to 95% of them detected once, and about 1.2% sits in the top ten. The sequence derives from a female donor in good health, enrolled as a control in a pregnancy study. The genes are TRBV11-3 and TRBJ2-7; 7 bases line up with TRBD1. The starting material was peripheral blood, obtained after pregnancy. The CDR3: CASSQGPSGGQYF. The CDR3 DNA reads TGTGCCAGCAGCCAAGGGCCGTCAGGGGGGCAGTACTTC.